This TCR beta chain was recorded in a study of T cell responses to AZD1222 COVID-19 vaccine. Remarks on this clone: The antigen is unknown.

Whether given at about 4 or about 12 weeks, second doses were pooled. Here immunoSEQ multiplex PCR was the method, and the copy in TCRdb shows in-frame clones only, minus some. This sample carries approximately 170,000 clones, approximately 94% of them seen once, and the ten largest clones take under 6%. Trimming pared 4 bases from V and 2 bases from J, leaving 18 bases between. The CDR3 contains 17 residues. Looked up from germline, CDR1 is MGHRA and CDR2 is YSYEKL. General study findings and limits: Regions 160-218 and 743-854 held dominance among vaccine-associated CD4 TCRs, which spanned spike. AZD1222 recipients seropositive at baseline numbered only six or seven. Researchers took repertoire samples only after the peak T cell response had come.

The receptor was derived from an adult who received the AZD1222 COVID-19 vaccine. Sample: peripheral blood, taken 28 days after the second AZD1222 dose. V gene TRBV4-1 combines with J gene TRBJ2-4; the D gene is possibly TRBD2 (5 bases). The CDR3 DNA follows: TGCGCCAGCAGCCGCTGGGAGCGGTTACTGACCAAAAACATTCAGTACTTC. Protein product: CASSRWERLLTKNIQYF.